The TCR beta chain described here comes from a study of identical twins. After template switching added a universal primer site, the resulting cDNA carried unique molecular identifiers. TCRdb re-called the 5' RACE reads with MiXCR, one entry per CDR3 protein. The table shows fewer than 250,000 distinct CDR3 sequences, with 7.5% occurring only once. Study-level points and caveats: Diverse VJ usage suggested most zero-insertion clonotypes were not invariant T cells.

This clonotype has at least ten counts. Its antigen remains unidentified. These records were also assigned to another study, of yellow fever vaccine responses in identical twins.

Sequenced material: memory (CD45RO+) T cells sorted from blood. This TCR derives from a woman aged 18 to 35 in good health.

CDR3 nucleotide sequence: TGTGCCAGCACCAAGACGGGAGTCGTAGATACGCAGTATTTT. Its translation: CASTKTGVVDTQYF. The chain couples TRBV12-3 or TRBV12-4 to TRBJ2-3, with TRBD2 as a possible D gene (6 bases). The CDR3 spans 14 residues. Between the trimmed V and J ends, which lost 7 bases and 5 bases, there was a span of 16 bases.